This T cell receptor (beta chain) was captured in a study of blood T cell repertoires in COVID-19. Study at large: Acute and convalescent COVID-19 specimens originated in the United States, Italy and Spain. In each case, the material was cDNA or gDNA derived from T cells, B-cell-depleted T cells, or PBMCs.

This clone was detected a few times. Original methodology: From reference gene primer amplification, estimates of nucleated cell counts were derived. TCRdb's table, derived via immunoSEQ multiplex PCR, lists solely in-frame clones and lacks some. V and J calls and clone size follow that table, whereas D and trimming were derived from the DNA. The sample includes about 220,000 clones, under 90% of them seen just once. CDR1 is SEHNR, CDR2 FQNEAQ, per germline (reference sequence). V lost 5 bases and J lost 1; bases outside the gene matches: 9. The CDR3 is 17 amino acids. This clonotype was sampled from a man under 40 with active or convalescent COVID-19. Sequencing input: peripheral blood. The chain combines TRBV7-9 with TRBJ1-3; 9 nucleotides align to TRBD1. The CDR3 is CASSQWGQGLSGNTIYF. CDR3 coding DNA: TGTGCCAGCAGCCAATGGGGACAGGGACTTTCTGGAAACACCATATATTTT.